These 32 T cell receptor beta chains originate from one sample sequenced in a study of Graves' ophthalmopathy and Graves' hyperthyroidism. Amplification of TCR beta CDR3 regions used RNA transcripts. HTBI primers primed a first-round RT-PCR, and a second-round multiplex PCR followed. TCRdb re-called the multiplex PCR reads through MiXCR, storing one row per CDR3 protein. The sample carries a few hundred thousand distinct CDR3 sequences, less than 20% recorded once. The specimen was peripheral blood. The receptors stem from a woman between 18 and 30 years old with stable Graves' hyperthyroidism.

This clonotype was counted ten times or more. The chain is built from TRBV7-8 and TRBJ1-3; 7 nucleotides match TRBD1. In germline, CDR1 is SGHVS, CDR2 FQNEAQ. The CDR3 sequence is 17 residues long. V lost 5 bases, J lost 4 bases, and 14 bases stayed unmatched. CDR3 amino acids: CASSILPGQLFGNTIYF. For the CDR3, the DNA is TGTGCCAGCAGCATCCTCCCGGGACAGCTCTTCGGAAACACCATATATTTT.

The table lists this clonotype with a few counts. The gene calls are TRBV2 and TRBJ2-2; D gene ambiguous. The CDR3 loop spans 15 amino acids. V was shortened by 3 bases and J by 3 bases, with 11 bases between the two germline ends. Germline values: CDR1 SNHLY, CDR2 FYNNEI. CDR3 bases: TGTGCCAGCAGTGAGGAGACCTTGCACACCGGGGAGCTGTTTTTT. It specifies CASSEETLHTGELFF.

This clonotype was seen ten or more times. J is TRBJ1-2 and V is TRBV19, with D perhaps TRBD1 (6 bases). The ends were cut back, 11 bases at V and 4 bases at J, with 20 bases in the middle. The germline CDR1 and CDR2 sequences are LNHDA and SQIVND (reference sequence). CDR3 size: 14 residues. The DNA for the CDR3 is TGTGCCTCCTCCACCCCTCAGGGGCCCTATGGCTACACCTTC. Translated: CASSTPQGPYGYTF.

This clonotype was detected many times. The V call is TRBV12-3 or TRBV12-4, the J call TRBJ1-5; D remains unclear. The CDR3 length is 17 residues. Trimming took off 7 bases at V and 0 bases at J, with 19 bases between the two ends. The CDR3 protein is CASTSGGPFYSNQPQHF. The DNA of the CDR3 is TGTGCCAGCACCTCTGGCGGGCCTTTTTATAGCAATCAGCCCCAGCATTTT.

There are many counts of this clonotype. V is TRBV28 and J is TRBJ2-7; tentatively, D is TRBD1 (5 bases). Germline-derived CDR1 and CDR2 are MDHEN and SYDVKM. The V end was cut by 8 bases, the J end by 3 bases, with 14 bases between. The CDR3 is 13 amino acids. The CDR3 here is CASGFPGFYEQYF. CDR3 bases: TGTGCCAGCGGATTTCCAGGGTTCTACGAGCAGTACTTC.

This clonotype showed up just a few times. V and J are TRBV5-1 and TRBJ1-2, with TRBD1 matching over 10 bases. The germline V gene has CDR1 SGHRS and CDR2 YFSETQ. V was pared by 0 bases and J by 1 base, with 3 bases of the junction left unmatched. The CDR3 sequence is 16 residues long. CDR3 DNA sequence: TGCGCCAGCAGCTTGGAGGGGACAGGGGATAACTATGGCTACACCTTC. This translates into CASSLEGTGDNYGYTF.

There are many counts of this clonotype. The chain recombines TRBV5-1 with TRBJ1-2, with 7 bases matching TRBD1. Unmatched junction bases numbered 15, after V lost 5 bases and J lost 5 bases. CDR3 length: 16 amino acids. Germline values: CDR1 SGHRS, CDR2 YFSETQ. The CDR3: CASRQQSTGDLYGYTF. The DNA of the CDR3 is TGCGCCAGCAGACAACAAAGCACAGGGGACCTATATGGCTACACCTTC.

This chain connects TRBV11-2 to TRBJ2-2, with D perhaps matching TRBD1 (6 bases). Trimming pared 5 bases from V and 3 bases from J, leaving 13 bases between. Germline V gene sequence: CDR1 SGHAT, CDR2 FQNNGV. This CDR3 has 15 residues. Here the CDR3 DNA reads TGTGCCAGCAGCCATGGGACACGGGACACCGGGGAGCTGTTTTTT. This codes for CASSHGTRDTGELFF.

The chain carries TRBV5-6 and TRBJ2-2, with 7 bases aligning to TRBD1. Germline-derived CDR1 and CDR2 are SGHDT and YYEEEE. Germline trimming cut 4 bases from V and 3 bases from J; bases unmatched to any gene: 9. CDR3 length equals 16 residues. DNA of the CDR3: TGTGCCAGCAGCAGGGTCCGGGACAGCTACACCGGGGAGCTGTTTTTT. It encodes CASSRVRDSYTGELFF.

There are many counts of this clonotype. The genes are TRBV6-5 and TRBJ2-7, with D possibly TRBD1 on 6 matching bases. V was clipped by 0 bases and J by 4 bases, with 16 bases between them. This CDR3 is 16 amino acids long. Germline CDR1 reads MNHEY; CDR2 reads SVGAGI. CDR3: CASSYSGAGETYEQYF. The CDR3 nucleotides read TGTGCCAGCAGTTACTCGGGGGCAGGGGAAACTTACGAGCAGTACTTC.

This clonotype has at least ten counts. This sequence joins TRBV9 and TRBJ2-2; D is undetermined. CDR1 and CDR2 (germline): SGDLS, YYNGEE. The V end lost 2 bases, the J end lost 7 bases, and 15 bases lay between the germline ends. CDR3 length: 15 residues. The CDR3 sequence is CASSVSLLSGGELFF. In DNA, the CDR3 is TGTGCCAGCAGCGTTTCTCTTCTGTCGGGCGGGGAGCTGTTTTTT. Supplemented by reference TRBV9 and TRBJ2-2, the full variable domain reads DSGVTQTPKHLITATGQRVTLRCSPRSGDLSVYWYQQSLDQGLQFLIQYYNGEERAKGNILERFSAQQFPDLHSELNLSSLELGDSALYFCASSVSLLSGGELFFGEGSRLTVL.

This clonotype was counted a few times. The rearrangement uses TRBV12-3 or TRBV12-4 and TRBJ2-7; D is perhaps TRBD1 or TRBD2 (6 bases each). There are 15 residues in the CDR3. The V end was cut by 5 bases, the J end by 0 bases, with 14 bases between. CDR3 nucleotides: TGTGCCAGCAGTGCCTGGGGGGCATCCTCCTACGAGCAGTACTTC. Its translation is CASSAWGASSYEQYF.

Worth noting for this clonotype: A read error may be the cause here, since a much bigger clone is one base away. In this CDR3 the conserved last residue, phenylalanine or tryptophan, is missing, so a read error is likely. V gene TRBV27 combines with J gene TRBJ2-7; a possible D gene is TRBD1 (6 bases). Looked up from germline, CDR1 is MNHEY and CDR2 is SMNVEV (reference sequence). The CDR3 extends over 14 amino acids. Trimming shortened V by 4 bases and J by 6 bases, and 16 bases separated the two germline ends. The CDR3 spells CASSSAGALSEQYY. The CDR3 DNA reads TGTGCCAGCAGTTCAGCAGGGGCCCTGAGCGAGCAGTACTAC.

This clonotype was seen a few times. The rearrangement links TRBV2 to TRBJ2-2; D is perhaps TRBD1 (7 bases). The V end lost 10 bases, the J end lost 6 bases, and 21 bases lay between the germline ends. The CDR3 has 15 residues. Looked up from germline, CDR1 is SNHLY and CDR2 is FYNNEI. The CDR3 coding sequence is TGTGCCACCCGATTGCGCAGGGGGGCAGCCGGGGAGCTGTTTTTT. Amino acid sequence: CATRLRRGAAGELFF.

In this sample, this clonotype turned up many times. J is TRBJ2-7 and V is TRBV12-3 or TRBV12-4; D unresolved. CDR3 length: 13 amino acids. The V gene lost 2 bases and the J gene lost 2 bases, with 7 bases spanning the gap. This chain's CDR3 is CASSLTAPYEQYF. The CDR3 DNA follows: TGTGCCAGCAGTTTAACGGCCCCCTACGAGCAGTACTTC.

This clonotype was observed many times. A read error may be the cause here, since a much bigger clone is one base away. The gene calls are TRBV19 and TRBJ1-1; TRBD1 is a possible D gene (6 bases). The CDR3 length is 14 residues. Germline V lookup: CDR1 LNHDA, CDR2 SQIVND (reference sequence). CDR3: CASGMQGRDTEAFF. The DNA for the CDR3 is TGTGCCAGTGGTATGCAGGGGAGGGACACTGAAGCTTTCTTT.

This clonotype was picked up a small number of times. This chain links TRBV4-2 with TRBJ2-4, with 7 bases matching TRBD2. Germline values: CDR1 LGHNA, CDR2 YNFKEQ. This CDR3 region has 15 residues. Germline trimming cut 0 bases from V and 5 bases from J; bases unmatched to any gene: 4. The CDR3 sequence is CASSQDTGGENIQYF. Written as DNA, the CDR3 is TGTGCCAGCAGCCAAGATACTGGGGGGGAAAACATTCAGTACTTC.

This clonotype was seen repeatedly, ten times or more. Its ends do not fully match the called genes, so a read error is possible. The V and J genes are TRBV6-5 and TRBJ1-3; no clear D. This CDR3 is 11 amino acids long. Germline assignment: CDR1 MNHEY and CDR2 SVGAGI. The CDR3 spells CASTMGGTIHF. The CDR3 DNA follows: TGTGCCAGCACGATGGGCGGTACCATACATTTT.

The genes are TRBV29-1 and TRBJ1-2; D may be TRBD1 (6 bases). Germline lookup yields CDR1 SQVTM and CDR2 ANQGSEA. With 3 bases removed from V and 4 bases from J, the gap between germline ends came to 18 bases. This CDR3 is built from 15 residues. This CDR3 is CSVEGARAIPYGYTF. DNA for the CDR3: TGCAGCGTTGAGGGGGCCAGGGCAATTCCCTATGGCTACACCTTC.

This clonotype was seen repeatedly, ten times or more. This sequence joins TRBV19 and TRBJ1-5, with a tentative D call TRBD1 (5 bases). This CDR3 comprises 13 residues. With 4 bases removed from V and 6 bases from J, the gap between germline ends came to 10 bases. Germline V lookup: CDR1 LNHDA, CDR2 SQIVND (reference sequence). The CDR3 nucleotides read TGTGCCAGTAGTAAAGGGGTAGGTCAGCCCCAGCATTTT. Amino acids: CASSKGVGQPQHF.

This clonotype showed up many times. The chain carries TRBV4-1 and TRBJ1-5, with 9 bases that match TRBD1. CDR1 and CDR2 (germline): MGHRA, YSYEKL. J lost 4 bases, V lost 4 bases, and 5 bases had no gene match. The CDR3 contains 15 residues. The CDR3 DNA follows: TGCGCCAGCAGCCGGGGACAGGGTATTAATCAGCCCCAGCATTTT. Amino acid sequence: CASSRGQGINQPQHF.

This clonotype has ten or more counts. This chain links TRBV27 with TRBJ1-2; 9 bases are shared with TRBD1. The CDR3 totals 15 residues. Trimming cost V 3 bases and J 3 bases; bases outside gene matches: 5. Germline V CDR1 and CDR2: MNHEY, SMNVEV (reference sequence). The CDR3 loop is CASSFTGGYDYGYTF. The CDR3 coding sequence is TGTGCCAGCAGTTTTACAGGGGGCTATGACTATGGCTACACCTTC.

This clonotype was counted many times. The chain employs TRBV19 and TRBJ2-7; TRBD1 matches at 7 bases. Unmatched junction bases numbered 13, after V lost 5 bases and J lost 3 bases. The CDR3 spans 16 residues. Looked up from germline, CDR1 is LNHDA and CDR2 is SQIVND (reference sequence). The CDR3 spells CASSALPGTASYEQYF. CDR3 sequence (DNA): TGTGCCAGTAGTGCGCTTCCCGGGACAGCGAGCTACGAGCAGTACTTC. Full variable domain (missing parts from reference TRBV19 and TRBJ2-7): DGGITQSPKYLFRKEGQNVTLSCEQNLNHDAMYWYRQDPGQGLRLIYYSQIVNDFQKGDIAEGYSVSREKKESFPLTVTSAQKNPTAFYLCASSALPGTASYEQYFGPGTRLTVT.

The chain carries TRBV12-5 and TRBJ2-7, with D hard to call. Trimming left V 1 base short and J 3 bases short, with 7 bases between. The germline V gene has CDR1 LGHNT and CDR2 FRNRAP. The CDR3 contains 13 residues. The CDR3: CASGLDTRYEQYF. The DNA of the CDR3 is TGTGCTAGTGGTTTGGATACCCGCTACGAGCAGTACTTC.

This clonotype was counted at least ten times. The chain joins TRBV7-8 to TRBJ1-6; tentative D call: TRBD1 (5 bases). This CDR3 spans 16 amino acids. The germline CDR1 and CDR2 sequences are SGHVS and FQNEAQ. The ends were cut back, 1 base at V and 4 bases at J, with 11 bases in the middle. CDR3 bases: TGTGCCAGCAGCTTAGAAGTCAGGGCATATAATTCACCCCTCCACTTT. It encodes CASSLEVRAYNSPLHF.

The J gene is TRBJ1-2, the V gene TRBV7-2, with TRBD1 as a possible D gene (6 bases). Per the germline V gene, CDR1 is SGHTA and CDR2 is FQGNSA. Trimming removed 4 bases at V and 3 bases at J, with 9 bases between. This CDR3 is built from 13 residues. The CDR3 DNA sequence: TGTGCCAGCAGCTGGACAGAAGACTATGGCTACACCTTC. Translation gives CASSWTEDYGYTF. Variable domain in full (rest from reference TRBV7-2 and TRBJ1-2): GAGVSQSPSNKVTEKGKDVELRCDPISGHTALYWYRQSLGQGLEFLIYFQGNSAPDKSGLPSDRFSAERTGGSVSTLTIQRTQQEDSAVYLCASSWTEDYGYTFGSGTRLTVV.

In its sample, this clonotype was seen many times. The gene calls are TRBV7-9 and TRBJ1-2, with 7 bases that match TRBD1. Germline lookup yields CDR1 SEHNR and CDR2 FQNEAQ (reference sequence). The CDR3 contains 14 residues. Trimming removed 3 bases from V and 2 bases from J; junction bases left unmatched: 3. The CDR3 coding sequence is TGTGCCAGCAGCTTTGACAGGGCAAACTATGGCTACACCTTC. Protein: CASSFDRANYGYTF.

The chain joins TRBV7-9 to TRBJ2-7, with D unclear. V was trimmed by 5 bases and J by 0 bases, leaving 14 bases between them. Germline CDR1 SEHNR, CDR2 FQNEAQ (reference sequence). This CDR3 has 15 amino acids. CDR3 protein: CASSPAAQSSYEQYF. In DNA form, the CDR3 reads TGTGCCAGCAGCCCGGCGGCCCAGAGCTCCTACGAGCAGTACTTC.

Concerning this clonotype: The junction departs from germline at one end; a sequencing error may be responsible. The J gene is TRBJ2-2, the V gene TRBV5-1, with D tentatively TRBD2 (5 bases). Germline V gene sequence: CDR1 SGHRS, CDR2 YFSETQ. The CDR3 is made up of 17 amino acids. The CDR3 bases are TGTGCCAGCAGCCCCGGGCTCCAGCCCGTTAACACCGGGGAGCTGTGTTTT. Translating it yields CASSPGLQPVNTGELCF.

The table lists this clonotype with many counts. The chain recombines TRBV5-1 with TRBJ1-3, with D tentatively TRBD1 (5 bases). There are 16 residues in the CDR3. Between the trimmed V and J ends, which lost 6 bases and 2 bases, there was a span of 18 bases. Germline values: CDR1 SGHRS, CDR2 YFSETQ. CDR3 in amino acids: CASTLTSGAPGNTIYF. The CDR3 nucleotides read TGCGCCAGCACGCTTACGTCCGGGGCCCCTGGAAACACCATATATTTT. Together with reference TRBV5-1 and TRBJ1-3, the CDR3 gives the full variable domain: KAGVTQTPRYLIKTRGQQVTLSCSPISGHRSVSWYQQTPGQGLQFLFEYFSETQRNKGNFPGRFSGRQFSNSRSEMNVSTLELGDSALYLCASTLTSGAPGNTIYFGEGSWLTVV.

This clonotype was recorded many times. This sequence joins TRBV24-1 and TRBJ1-2; no firm D call. V was pared by 4 bases and J by 3 bases, with 5 bases between. This CDR3 contains 12 residues. Per the germline V gene, CDR1 is KGHDR and CDR2 is SFDVKD. As DNA, the CDR3 is TGTGCCACCAGTGACACCTACTATGGCTACACCTTC. It translates to CATSDTYYGYTF.

This clonotype was seen ten or more times. The chain couples TRBV20-1 to TRBJ2-5, with 12 bases fitting TRBD2. Germline V CDR1 and CDR2: DFQATT, SNEGSKA (reference sequence). CDR3 size: 13 residues. V lost 7 bases and J lost 5; bases outside the gene matches: 5. CDR3 loop: CSVVTSGGETQYF. In DNA form, the CDR3 reads TGCAGTGTCGTGACTAGCGGGGGTGAGACCCAGTACTTC.